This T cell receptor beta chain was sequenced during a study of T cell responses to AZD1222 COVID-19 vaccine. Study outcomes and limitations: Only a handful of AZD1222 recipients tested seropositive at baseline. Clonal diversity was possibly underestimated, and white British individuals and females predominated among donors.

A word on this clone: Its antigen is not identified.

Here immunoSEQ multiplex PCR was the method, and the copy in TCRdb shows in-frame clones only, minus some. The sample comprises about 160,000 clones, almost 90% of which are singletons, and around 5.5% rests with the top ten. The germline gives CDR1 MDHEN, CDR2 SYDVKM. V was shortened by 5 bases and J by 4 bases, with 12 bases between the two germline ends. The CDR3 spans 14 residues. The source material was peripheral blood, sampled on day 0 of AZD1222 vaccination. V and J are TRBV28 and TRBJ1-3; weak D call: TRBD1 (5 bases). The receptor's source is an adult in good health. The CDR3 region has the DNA TGTGCCAGCAGTGCCCGGGACCGCGGAAACACCATATATTTT. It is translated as CASSARDRGNTIYF.